One sample yielded the 19 T cell receptor beta chains listed below, sequenced in a study of blood T cell repertoires in COVID-19. The data were produced by immunoSEQ multiplex PCR, yet TCRdb's version contains in-frame clones alone and is incomplete. Of about 84,000 clones in the sample, 60% to 75% were seen once. Material: peripheral blood. The receptors were sampled from a man aged 50 or older with active or convalescent COVID-19.

Only one count was recorded for this clone. J is TRBJ2-7 and V is TRBV6-5; D not resolved. The V gene's germline CDR1 is MNHEY and CDR2 SVGAGI. V was shortened by 2 bases and J by 5 bases, with 13 bases between the two germline ends. This CDR3 has 14 residues. CDR3 in amino acids: CASSYGPGFHEQYF. CDR3 nucleotide sequence: TGTGCCAGCAGTTACGGTCCAGGCTTCCACGAGCAGTACTTC.

This rearrangement joins TRBV6-5 to TRBJ1-4, with D maybe TRBD1 (5 bases). The V end was cut by 8 bases, the J end by 7 bases, with 17 bases between. In germline, CDR1 is MNHEY, CDR2 SVGAGI. The CDR3 covers 14 residues. CDR3 DNA: TGTGCCAGCTCATACTTGGGGCAGGGTGAAAAACTGTTTTTT. Protein product: CASSYLGQGEKLFF.

This clone was seen only once. This chain links TRBV7-9 with TRBJ1-2; possible D gene TRBD1, 6 bases. CDR1 is SEHNR and CDR2 is FQNEAQ in the germline V gene (reference sequence). This CDR3 has 16 residues. Between the trimmed V and J ends, which lost 7 bases and 2 bases, there was a span of 20 bases. For the CDR3, the DNA is TGTGCCAGCAACTCTTCAGCCCGACAGGCGAACTATGGCTACACCTTC. Residues: CASNSSARQANYGYTF.

The chain uses TRBV30 and TRBJ1-1; the D gene is possibly TRBD1 (6 bases). Trimming stripped 2 bases from V and 3 bases from J, with 16 bases between. This CDR3 is built from 15 residues. Germline CDR1 and CDR2: GTSNPN and SVGIG (reference sequence). The CDR3: CAWSPLDRRDTEAFF. DNA for the CDR3: TGTGCCTGGAGTCCCCTCGACAGGAGAGACACTGAAGCTTTCTTT.

This chain connects TRBV9 to TRBJ1-1; D not resolved. V lost 3 bases and J lost 8, with 14 bases in between. The CDR3 is made up of 13 amino acids. Germline V gives CDR1 SGDLS, CDR2 YYNGEE. The CDR3: CASSARPEVEAFF. The CDR3 DNA reads as TGTGCCAGCAGCGCACGTCCGGAGGTGGAAGCTTTCTTT.

In this sample, this clone turned up once. The CDR3 loop is CATKRDRGVKETQYF. In nucleotides, the CDR3 is TGTGCCACCAAAAGGGACAGGGGCGTTAAAGAGACCCAGTACTTC. The gene calls are TRBV24-1 and TRBJ2-5; TRBD1 agrees at 10 bases. The CDR3 contains 15 residues. Trimming cost V 8 bases and J 3 bases; bases outside gene matches: 8. Germline V gene data show CDR1 as KGHDR and CDR2 as SFDVKD.

The chain joins TRBV23-1 to TRBJ1-4, with 8 bases fitting TRBD1. Being an ORF, TRBV23-1 has a function that is uncertain. The V and J ends lost 6 bases and 5 bases, in that order; junction bases with no gene match: 5. The length of the CDR3 is 14 residues. The CDR3 DNA is TGCGCCAGCAGGGGGGACAGGCTCAATGAAAAACTGTTTTTT. This sequence encodes CASRGDRLNEKLFF.

The J gene is TRBJ1-5, the V gene TRBV18; possibly TRBD1 for D (6 bases). The germline CDR1 and CDR2 sequences are KGHSH and LQKENI. Between the trimmed V and J ends, which lost 2 bases and 3 bases, there was a span of 20 bases. The CDR3 runs 18 residues. The CDR3 DNA follows: TGTGCCAGCTCACCAGGGTTATTCGTGGACAGCTCCAATCAGCCCCAGCATTTT. Translation gives CASSPGLFVDSSNQPQHF.

The V and J genes are TRBV7-8 and TRBJ1-3; a weak D match, TRBD1 (6 bases). Germline V gives CDR1 SGHVS, CDR2 FQNEAQ. V was shortened by 1 base and J by 6 bases, with 13 bases between the two germline ends. CDR3 size: 15 residues. The CDR3 DNA reads TGTGCCAGCAGCTTAGATGCGGGGGCCCTAAACACCATATATTTT. It encodes CASSLDAGALNTIYF.

The chain employs TRBV21-1 and TRBJ1-5; TRBD1 is taken as the D call from the table, unchecked against the DNA. TRBV21-1 is listed as a pseudogene. The CDR3 has 18 residues. The CDR3 nucleotides are TGTGCCAGCAGCAAAAGAGACAGACTTAAACGTAGCAATCAGCCCCAGCATTTT. As protein: CASSKRDRLKRSNQPQHF.

The rearrangement uses TRBV5-1 and TRBJ2-5, with D possibly matching TRBD2 (6 bases). Trimming stripped 7 bases from V and 4 bases from J, with 14 bases between. This CDR3 contains 13 residues. Germline lookup yields CDR1 SGHRS and CDR2 YFSETQ. CDR3 residues: CASGEADTETQYF. CDR3 in DNA: TGCGCCAGCGGGGAGGCGGATACAGAGACCCAGTACTTC.

The chain carries TRBV11-1 and TRBJ1-2, with 8 bases that match TRBD1. CDR3 length equals 15 residues. With 0 bases clipped from V and 12 bases from J, the junction kept 12 bases outside the gene matches. Germline CDR1 reads SGHAT; CDR2 reads FQDESV (reference sequence). CDR3 sequence: CASSLAPTATGANTF. The CDR3 DNA reads as TGTGCCAGCAGCTTAGCCCCCACGGCGACAGGGGCGAACACCTTC.

This sequence joins TRBV4-1 and TRBJ2-7, with a tentative D call TRBD1 (8 bases). Germline CDR1 and CDR2: MGHRA and YSYEKL. V dropped 3 bases and J dropped 4 bases, with 19 bases sitting between them. This CDR3 has 16 amino acids. This CDR3 reads CASSHPTTGGGYEQYF. DNA of the CDR3: TGCGCCAGCAGCCATCCTACCACAGGGGGAGGGTACGAGCAGTACTTC.

CDR3 sequence reads: CASSSRTGNYGYTF. The CDR3 region has the DNA TGTGCCAGTAGTAGCCGGACAGGAAACTATGGCTACACCTTC. The chain has TRBV19 and TRBJ1-2; TRBD1 matches at 7 bases. This CDR3 spans 14 amino acids. Germline loops: CDR1 LNHDA, CDR2 SQIVND (reference sequence). The J segment lost 2 bases and the V segment lost 4 bases, leaving 4 bases of the junction unmatched. Full variable domain (rest looked up from reference TRBV19 and TRBJ1-2): DGGITQSPKYLFRKEGQNVTLSCEQNLNHDAMYWYRQDPGQGLRLIYYSQIVNDFQKGDIAEGYSVSREKKESFPLTVTSAQKNPTAFYLCASSSRTGNYGYTFGSGTRLTVV.

The chain has TRBV9 and TRBJ2-1, with 8 bases that match TRBD2. There are 15 residues in the CDR3. The junction had 4 bases not matched to a gene; V was cut back by 4 bases and J by 1 base. CDR1 and CDR2 (germline): SGDLS, YYNGEE. CDR3 amino acids: CASSSGGASYNEQFF. The CDR3 region has the DNA TGTGCCAGCAGCTCCGGGGGGGCATCCTACAATGAGCAGTTCTTC. Looking up the rest from reference TRBV9 and TRBJ2-1 gives the full variable domain: DSGVTQTPKHLITATGQRVTLRCSPRSGDLSVYWYQQSLDQGLQFLIQYYNGEERAKGNILERFSAQQFPDLHSELNLSSLELGDSALYFCASSSGGASYNEQFFGPGTRLTVL.

This clone was seen more than once but under ten times. The chain has TRBV13 and TRBJ1-3, with D unclear. This CDR3 comprises 15 residues. Germline loops: CDR1 PRHDT, CDR2 FYEKMQ (reference sequence). The V end was cut by 0 bases, the J end by 2 bases, with 8 bases between. CDR3: CASSLGRVPGNTIYF. CDR3 nucleotides: TGTGCCAGCAGCTTAGGGCGGGTTCCTGGAAACACCATATATTTT. The full variable domain, rest sourced from reference TRBV13 and TRBJ1-3, is AAGVIQSPRHLIKEKRETATLKCYPIPRHDTVYWYQQGPGQDPQFLISFYEKMQSDKGSIPDRFSAQQFSDYHSELNMSSLELGDSALYFCASSLGRVPGNTIYFGEGSWLTVV.

This clone appeared a few times. The chain employs TRBV6-6 and TRBJ1-5; D is unresolved. The germline gives CDR1 MNHNY, CDR2 SVGAGI (reference sequence). Trimming stripped 2 bases from V and 8 bases from J, with 16 bases between. The CDR3 loop spans 15 amino acids. CDR3 sequence (DNA): TGTGCCAGCAGTTACCGGAGGGTTTCGGAAGAGCCCCAGCATTTT. Protein sequence: CASSYRRVSEEPQHF.

The gene calls are TRBV7-6 and TRBJ1-1; D is unresolved. Trimming cost V 2 bases and J 0 bases, with 10 bases left between them. The CDR3 length is 15 residues. In germline, CDR1 is SGHVS, CDR2 FNYEAQ. The CDR3 loop reads CASSLITDMNTEAFF. The CDR3 DNA reads TGTGCCAGCAGCTTAATTACAGACATGAACACTGAAGCTTTCTTT.

This chain uses TRBV5-1 with TRBJ1-4; 8 nucleotides line up with TRBD1. The length of the CDR3 is 16 residues. The V segment lost 4 bases and the J segment 7 bases; nucleotides outside the gene matches: 12. The germline V gene has CDR1 SGHRS and CDR2 YFSETQ. The CDR3 loop is CASSLEGQATGEKLFF. In DNA form, the CDR3 reads TGCGCCAGCAGCCTAGAGGGACAGGCGACGGGTGAAAAACTGTTTTTT.